The clone carrying this T cell receptor beta chain was counted at least ten times. The V and J ends lost 3 bases and 7 bases respectively, with 10 bases between them. Germline V gene data show CDR1 as LNHDA and CDR2 as SQIVND (reference sequence). There are 13 residues in the CDR3. Sequenced material consisted of expressed TCRB transcripts (all of the isolated RNA was reverse transcribed). Here immunoSEQ multiplex PCR was the method, and the copy in TCRdb shows in-frame clones only, minus some. The profile shows roughly 240,000 clones, 12% to 15% of them singletons. This record belongs to a study of beta chain features in type 1 diabetes. At the level of the study: In age, gender and cell yields, patients were similar to healthy donors.

This TCR came from a woman aged 40-49 years in good health. V usage is TRBV19 and J usage is TRBJ2-4, with D perhaps matching TRBD2 (6 bases). Sequences were obtained from naive CD4+ T cells from blood. The CDR3 loop is CASSIGSGNIQYF. CDR3 sequence (DNA): TGTGCCAGTAGTATCGGGAGTGGGAACATTCAGTACTTC.